Below are 21 T cell receptor beta chains sequenced from a single sample in a study of spatial heterogeneity in lung cancer. General study results and limits: For expanded intratumoral alpha and beta TCRs, counts tracked tumor mutation counts.

TCRdb re-called the 5' RACE reads with MiXCR, one entry per CDR3 protein. The sample lists approximately 7,500 distinct CDR3 sequences, 3% to 4% occurring once. The sample's time point: sample taken at primary tumor resection. These TCRs' antigens remain unknown. Sequenced material: lung tumor tissue, taken at surgery. Receptors originate from a male donor with early-stage non-small cell lung cancer.

In its sample, this clonotype is medium-sized. The rearrangement joins TRBV3-1 to TRBJ1-4, with 10 bases lining up with TRBD1. The CDR3 is made up of 15 amino acids. V was clipped by 3 bases and J by 6 bases; unmatched bases: 4. Germline CDR1 reads LGHDT; CDR2 reads YNNKEL (reference sequence). CDR3 loop: CASSQMTGGDEKLFF. For the CDR3, the DNA is TGTGCCAGCAGCCAGATGACAGGGGGCGATGAAAAACTGTTTTTT.

This clonotype was observed at least ten times. The gene calls are TRBV12-3 or TRBV12-4 and TRBJ1-5; D not certain. The germline V and J ends were trimmed by 3 bases and 9 bases, with 12 bases remaining between them. The CDR3 length is 13 residues. The CDR3 is CASSLSRPPPQHF. The CDR3 DNA follows: TGTGCCAGCAGTTTGAGTCGGCCTCCGCCCCAGCATTTT.

This clonotype was recorded at least ten times. The CDR3 bases are TGTGCCAGCAGCGTGACAGGGAGCACAGATACGCAGTATTTT. This codes for CASSVTGSTDTQYF. This chain joins TRBV9 and TRBJ2-3, with 7 bases matching TRBD1. This CDR3 has 14 residues. J was trimmed by 0 bases and V by 2 bases; bases with no gene match: 0. Germline V gene data show CDR1 as SGDLS and CDR2 as YYNGEE.

This clonotype has a count of ten or more. The gene calls are TRBV20-1 and TRBJ2-7; 8 bases fit TRBD2. With 2 bases clipped from V and 5 bases from J, the junction kept 11 bases outside the gene matches. The CDR3 covers 15 residues. Germline assignment: CDR1 DFQATT and CDR2 SNEGSKA (reference sequence). DNA of the CDR3: TGCAGTGCTAGACGGGATAGCGGGGCTATGAACGAGCAGTACTTC. Translated: CSARRDSGAMNEQYF.

This clonotype was observed a few times. The chain combines TRBV7-2 with TRBJ1-2; 10 bases are shared with TRBD1. The trim removed 5 bases at V and 8 bases at J, leaving 11 bases unmatched. The CDR3 contains 15 residues. Germline V gene data show CDR1 as SGHTA and CDR2 as FQGNSA. In DNA form, the CDR3 reads TGTGCCAGCAGCCCCCGGACAGGGGGAATAAAGGGCTACACCTTC. It is translated as CASSPRTGGIKGYTF.

This clonotype was found many times. The CDR3: CASSLGGTVTYEQYF. Written as DNA, the CDR3 is TGTGCCAGCAGCTTAGGTGGGACAGTCACCTACGAGCAGTACTTC. V is TRBV7-9 and J is TRBJ2-7; 7 bases are a match to TRBD1. Germline loops: CDR1 SEHNR, CDR2 FQNEAQ (reference sequence). V shed 1 base, J shed 2 bases, and the junction held 5 bases outside the gene matches. This CDR3 has 15 amino acids.

This clonotype is deemed medium-sized. The chain combines TRBV5-1 with TRBJ2-1, with TRBD2 as a possible D gene (5 bases). The CDR3 runs 14 residues. The V gene's germline CDR1 is SGHRS and CDR2 YFSETQ. Trimming pared 4 bases from V and 7 bases from J, leaving 15 bases between. The CDR3 DNA follows: TGCGCCAGCAGCCAAAGAGGACTTGAGAATGAGCAGTTCTTC. Its translation is CASSQRGLENEQFF.

This clonotype has a handful of counts. The genes are TRBV7-9 and TRBJ2-7, with D perhaps matching TRBD1 (6 bases). This CDR3 spans 15 amino acids. The germline gives CDR1 SEHNR, CDR2 FQNEAQ (reference sequence). V gave up 2 bases and J gave up 3 bases, with 14 bases separating them. DNA for the CDR3: TGTGCCAGCAGCTTACCCCAGGGGTCTTACTACGAGCAGTACTTC. As protein: CASSLPQGSYYEQYF.

By sample share, this clonotype is medium-sized (0.01 to 0.1%). The chain recombines TRBV6-1 with TRBJ1-6; D gene uncertain. Trimming cost V 3 bases and J 2 bases, with 5 bases left between them. Germline V gene sequence: CDR1 MNHNS, CDR2 SASEGT. The CDR3 runs 14 residues. The CDR3 spells CASSEVAYNSPLHF. The CDR3 bases are TGTGCCAGCAGTGAGGTCGCCTATAATTCACCCCTCCACTTT.

The chain carries TRBV7-9 and TRBJ2-1; 12 bases line up with TRBD2. The CDR3 totals 15 residues. Germline V CDR1 and CDR2: SEHNR, FQNEAQ (reference sequence). Trimming removed 5 bases from V and 6 bases from J; junction bases left unmatched: 5. The CDR3 spells CASSRASGGVNEQFF. CDR3 DNA sequence: TGTGCCAGCAGCCGGGCTAGCGGGGGGGTCAATGAGCAGTTCTTC. Full variable domain (missing parts from reference TRBV7-9 and TRBJ2-1): DTGVSQNPRHKITKRGQNVTFRCDPISEHNRLYWYRQTLGQGPEFLTYFQNEAQLEKSRLLSDRFSAERPKGSFSTLEIQRTEQGDSAMYLCASSRASGGVNEQFFGPGTRLTVL.

Ten or more counts support this clonotype. This chain joins TRBV30 and TRBJ1-2, with D possibly TRBD1 on 6 matching bases. This CDR3 has 13 residues. The ends were cut back, 4 bases at V and 7 bases at J, with 16 bases in the middle. Per the germline V gene, CDR1 is GTSNPN and CDR2 is SVGIG (reference sequence). The CDR3 DNA sequence: TGTGCCTGGACCCCAGCAGGGGCTCCTGGCTACACCTTC. As protein: CAWTPAGAPGYTF.

This clonotype has a handful of counts. The genes are TRBV5-6 and TRBJ2-1, with 14 bases matching TRBD2. The J segment lost 8 bases and the V segment lost 3 bases, leaving 7 bases of the junction unmatched. The CDR3 is made up of 16 amino acids. Germline V gives CDR1 SGHDT, CDR2 YYEEEE. In DNA form, the CDR3 reads TGTGCCAGCAGCTGGAGGACTAGCGGGAGGAATGATGAGCAGTTCTTC. Protein product: CASSWRTSGRNDEQFF.

This clonotype is categorized as medium-sized (0.01 to 0.1%). V usage is TRBV2 and J usage is TRBJ1-1; D remains unclear. CDR3 length equals 14 residues. Trimming shortened V by 2 bases and J by 1 base, and 8 bases separated the two germline ends. Germline V gene data show CDR1 as SNHLY and CDR2 as FYNNEI. CDR3 sequence (DNA): TGTGCCAGCAGTGAAAACAGTAGGAACACTGAAGCTTTCTTT. Its translation is CASSENSRNTEAFF.

This clonotype was detected ten times or more. The rearrangement links TRBV5-1 to TRBJ2-3; 13 nucleotides line up with TRBD2. The CDR3 is made up of 16 amino acids. CDR1 is SGHRS and CDR2 is YFSETQ in the germline V gene. The V and J ends lost 4 bases and 1 base, in that order; junction bases with no gene match: 3. The CDR3 sequence: CASSPGLAGGTDTQYF. DNA of the CDR3: TGCGCCAGCAGCCCCGGACTAGCGGGGGGCACAGATACGCAGTATTTT.

The sample holds many counts of this clonotype. The gene calls are TRBV24-1 and TRBJ2-5; D possibly corresponds to TRBD1 (5 bases). Germline V CDR1 and CDR2: KGHDR, SFDVKD. The CDR3 has 15 residues. Trimming removed 1 base at V and 0 bases at J, with 8 bases between. CDR3 sequence reads: CATSDLARDQETQYF. The DNA for the CDR3 is TGTGCCACCAGTGATTTAGCCAGGGACCAAGAGACCCAGTACTTC.

Only a few counts were recorded for this clonotype. This chain joins TRBV29-1 and TRBJ2-1, with D possibly TRBD1 on 5 matching bases. CDR3 length equals 12 residues. The germline gives CDR1 SQVTM, CDR2 ANQGSEA. V lost 2 bases to trimming and J lost 9 bases, with 11 bases between them. The chain's CDR3 is CSVEYRCGEQFF. The CDR3 coding sequence is TGCAGCGTTGAATACAGGTGTGGTGAGCAGTTCTTC.

This clonotype has a count of ten or more. The chain carries TRBV11-2 and TRBJ2-2; D remains unclear. The germline V and J ends were trimmed by 1 base and 0 bases, with 6 bases remaining between them. CDR1 SGHAT and CDR2 FQNNGV come from the germline V gene. The CDR3 length is 15 residues. In DNA form, the CDR3 reads TGTGCCAGCAGCTTAGGTTCCGCGAACACCGGGGAGCTGTTTTTT. Translated, it gives CASSLGSANTGELFF.

This clonotype is medium-sized (0.01 to 0.1%) within its sample. This chain links TRBV19 with TRBJ1-2; tentative D call: TRBD1 (5 bases). Trimming removed 7 bases from V and 4 bases from J, with 13 bases in between. CDR3 size: 13 residues. The germline V gene encodes CDR1 LNHDA and CDR2 SQIVND (reference sequence). CDR3 residues: CASTRDGIYGYTF. CDR3 DNA sequence: TGTGCCAGTACCCGGGACGGTATCTATGGCTACACCTTC.

This clonotype has at least ten counts. The rearrangement joins TRBV11-2 to TRBJ2-2, with TRBD2 matching over 7 bases. Per germline, CDR1 SGHAT and CDR2 FQNNGV. This CDR3 comprises 13 residues. The ends lost 11 bases at V and 4 bases at J; junction bases unmatched: 7. CDR3 in amino acids: CAPLTSFTGELFF. CDR3 nucleotides: TGTGCCCCCTTGACTAGCTTCACCGGGGAGCTGTTTTTT.

This clonotype is classed as medium-sized (0.01 to 0.1%). The chain uses TRBV2 and TRBJ2-5; D call uncertain. The germline gives CDR1 SNHLY, CDR2 FYNNEI. The V end lost 5 bases, the J end lost 2 bases, and 3 bases lay between the germline ends. This CDR3 contains 11 residues. This chain's CDR3 is CASSSQETQYF. CDR3 DNA: TGTGCCAGCAGTTCTCAAGAGACCCAGTACTTC.

In its sample, this clonotype is medium-sized (0.01 to 0.1%). The J gene is TRBJ1-5, the V gene TRBV5-1; 10 nucleotides agree with TRBD1. Per germline, CDR1 SGHRS and CDR2 YFSETQ. J was trimmed by 2 bases and V by 4 bases; bases with no gene match: 6. This CDR3 is built from 16 residues. The CDR3 nucleotides are TGCGCCAGCAGCCGTGGGACAGGGGCTGGCAATCAGCCCCAGCATTTT. Amino acids: CASSRGTGAGNQPQHF.